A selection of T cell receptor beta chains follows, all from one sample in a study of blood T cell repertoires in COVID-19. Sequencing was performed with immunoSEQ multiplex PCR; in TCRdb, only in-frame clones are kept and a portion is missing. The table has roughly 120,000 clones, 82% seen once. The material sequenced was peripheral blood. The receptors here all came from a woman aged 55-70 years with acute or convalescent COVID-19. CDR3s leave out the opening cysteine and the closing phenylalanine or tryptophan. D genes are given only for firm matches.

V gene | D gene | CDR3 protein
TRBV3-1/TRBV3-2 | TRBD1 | ASSPPPGTGEGYT
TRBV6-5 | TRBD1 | ASSYGDSSYNEQF
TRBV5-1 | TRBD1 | ASMPGTGRTEAF
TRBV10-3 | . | ATGDNPNTGELF
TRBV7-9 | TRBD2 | ASSFPSGGTYEQY
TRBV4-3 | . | ASSQEGGSGGHPISPLH
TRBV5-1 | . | ASSLQGDTDTQY
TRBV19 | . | ASKSTGSYNEQF
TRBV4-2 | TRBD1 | ASTPASGQGAGELF
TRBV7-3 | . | ASSLLTGFSTDTQY
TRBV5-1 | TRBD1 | ASSPDRGFPAF
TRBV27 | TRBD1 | ASSLGEDRGLGEQY
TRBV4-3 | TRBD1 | ASSQLGGQGGTEAF
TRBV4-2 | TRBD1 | ASSQDGTGEYYEQY
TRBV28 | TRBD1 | ASSLWGQESLANYGYT
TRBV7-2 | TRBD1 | ASSTYNRGTGELF
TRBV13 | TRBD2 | ASSPSGGGTGELF
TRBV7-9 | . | ASSFSPADTQY
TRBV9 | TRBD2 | ASSDLSGGDTGELF
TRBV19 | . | ASSMRAGATYNEQF
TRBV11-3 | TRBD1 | ASSSRDRGINYEQY
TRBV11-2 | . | ASSLGREQAQY
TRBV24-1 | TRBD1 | AASGQGKDEQY
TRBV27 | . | ASSGEGGRYNEQF
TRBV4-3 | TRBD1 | ASSQGGQGPHGYT
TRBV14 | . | ASSPGSGANVLT
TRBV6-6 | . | ASTTSGNQPQH
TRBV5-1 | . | ASGRVGGNYEQY
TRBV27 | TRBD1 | ASSSAWSRQGEDGYT
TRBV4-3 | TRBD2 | ASSHLLAGGPTGELF
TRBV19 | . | ASKVTGSYGYT
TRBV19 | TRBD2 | ASLPGGREFEQY
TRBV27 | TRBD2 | ASGVTPGGEQF
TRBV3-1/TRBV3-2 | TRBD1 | ASSRTGDTEAF
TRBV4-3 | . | ASSQDGGTGELF
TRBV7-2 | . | ASSQGMNTEAF
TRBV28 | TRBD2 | ASSLGRTSGGQETQY
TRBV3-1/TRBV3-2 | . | ASSQGDGYT
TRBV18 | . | ASSPSSRGEQY
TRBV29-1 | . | SVGEDSPLH
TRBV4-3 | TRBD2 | ASSPGLAAFLQF
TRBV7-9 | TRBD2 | ASRRLAGGQDTQY
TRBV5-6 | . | ASSPTNDNEQF
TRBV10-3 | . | AISEVPGGNQPQH
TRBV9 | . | ASSVDWEGVTEAF
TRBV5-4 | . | ASSRQGGSYEQY
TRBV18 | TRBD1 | ASSQGAANEKLF
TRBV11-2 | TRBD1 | ASSLDRSYEQY
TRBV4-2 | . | ASSLRPRDSEAF
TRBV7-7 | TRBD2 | ASSLAIGGGEQF
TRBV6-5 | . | ASSYAGLGTEAF
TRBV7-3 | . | ASSRVLGGAGGSGANVLT
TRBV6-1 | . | ASSEVAGGRETQY
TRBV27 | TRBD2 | ASSPGTSGGVFDTGELF
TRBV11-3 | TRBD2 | ASSLGIAGVSDTQY
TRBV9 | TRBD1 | ASSIGTGGVGETQY
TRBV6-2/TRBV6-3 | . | ASSYPGRGNQPQH
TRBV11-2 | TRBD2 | ASSLDWGSGGAGETQY